This T cell receptor beta chain was sequenced for a study of patients and donors after allogeneic stem cell transplantation. TCRdb called the RT-PCR reads again in MiXCR, with one record for every CDR3 protein. The sample has about a million distinct CDR3 sequences, about a sixth seen once; the top ten hold 5% to 7.5%. Germline loops: CDR1 SNHLY, CDR2 FYNNEI. Germline trimming cut 6 bases from V and 7 bases from J; bases unmatched to any gene: 14. The CDR3 consists of 15 residues. The sample was blood, either unsorted or a sorted T cell fraction (not recorded which). The chain uses TRBV2 and TRBJ1-2, with 7 bases identical to TRBD1. The sequence was obtained from a human donor who was either an allogeneic HSCT recipient or a stem cell or donor lymphocyte infusion donor (not recorded which). It is not recorded whose cells these are; they may come from a transplant donor. The CDR3 DNA follows: TGTGCCAGCAGGGTGGAGTCGGGACAGCTTACTGGCTACACCTTC. Residues: CASRVESGQLTGYTF.